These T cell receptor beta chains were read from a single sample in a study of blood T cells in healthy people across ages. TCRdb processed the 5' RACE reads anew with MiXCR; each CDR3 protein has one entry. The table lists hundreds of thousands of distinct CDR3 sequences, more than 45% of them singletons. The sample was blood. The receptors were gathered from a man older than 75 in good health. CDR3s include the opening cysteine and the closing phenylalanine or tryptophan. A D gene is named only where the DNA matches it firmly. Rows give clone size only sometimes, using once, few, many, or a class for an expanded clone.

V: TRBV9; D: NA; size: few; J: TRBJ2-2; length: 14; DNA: TGTGCCAGCAGACCCATACTGAACACCGGGGAGCTGTTTTTT; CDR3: CASRPILNTGELFF
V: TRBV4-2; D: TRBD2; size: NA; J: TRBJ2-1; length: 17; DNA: TGTGCCAGCAGCCAAGATGTCGGCGGGAGGGGTCACGGTGAGCAGTTCTTC; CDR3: CASSQDVGGRGHGEQFF
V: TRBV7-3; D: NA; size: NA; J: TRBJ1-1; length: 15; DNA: TGTGCCAGCAGCTTACCCACAGGGATGAACACTGAAGCTTTCTTT; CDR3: CASSLPTGMNTEAFF
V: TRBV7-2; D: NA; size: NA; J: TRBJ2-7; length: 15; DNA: TGTGCCAGCAGCTTAGCGGAGGGAAGAGTGAGCGAGCAGTACTTC; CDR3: CASSLAEGRVSEQYF
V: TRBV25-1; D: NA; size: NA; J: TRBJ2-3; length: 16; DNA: TGTGCCAGCAGTGAATCCCCAGGCCGTCAGACAGATACGCAGTATTTT; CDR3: CASSESPGRQTDTQYF
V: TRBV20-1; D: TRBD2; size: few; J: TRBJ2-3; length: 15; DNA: TGCAGTGCTAGAGTGATAGCGGGAGGCACAGATACGCAGTATTTT; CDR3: CSARVIAGGTDTQYF
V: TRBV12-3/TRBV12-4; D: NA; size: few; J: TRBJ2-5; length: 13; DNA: TGTGCCAGCCTACTAACATCATCAGAGACCCAGTACTTC; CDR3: CASLLTSSETQYF
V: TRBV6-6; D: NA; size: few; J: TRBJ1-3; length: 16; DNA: TGTGCCAGCACGACGGGTCCGCTCCTCTCTGGAAACACCATATATTTT; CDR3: CASTTGPLLSGNTIYF
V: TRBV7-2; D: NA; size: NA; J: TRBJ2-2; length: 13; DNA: TGTGCCAGCAGCTCCAGTCTTTCCGGGGAGCTGTTTTTT; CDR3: CASSSSLSGELFF
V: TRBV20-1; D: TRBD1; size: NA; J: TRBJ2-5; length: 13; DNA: TGCAGTGCTAGTAACAGGGGCGAGGAGACCCAGTACTTC; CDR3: CSASNRGEETQYF
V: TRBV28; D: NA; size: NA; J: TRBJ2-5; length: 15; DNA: TGTGCCAGCAGTTCAGCGCCCCAGGGGATTGAGACCCAGTACTTC; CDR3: CASSSAPQGIETQYF
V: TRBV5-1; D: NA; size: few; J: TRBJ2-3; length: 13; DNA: TGCGCCAGCAGCTTGTACTACACAGATACGCAGTATTTT; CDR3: CASSLYYTDTQYF
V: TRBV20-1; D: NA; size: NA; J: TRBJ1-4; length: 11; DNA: TGCAGTGCCCGGATAAATGAAAAACTGTTTTTT; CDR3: CSARINEKLFF